The 9 T cell receptor beta chains below were found in one sample sequenced in a study of blood T cell repertoires in COVID-19. The data were produced by immunoSEQ multiplex PCR, yet TCRdb's version contains in-frame clones alone and is incomplete. The table lists 150,000 to 200,000 clones, more than 80% of them singletons. Sequencing used peripheral blood. All receptors derive from a woman at least 80 years old with COVID-19, enrolled during active disease.

This clone has only one observation. Other DNA sequences of this sample code for an identical CDR3. V gene TRBV11-2 combines with J gene TRBJ2-7; TRBD1 matches 8 bases. Germline loops: CDR1 SGHAT, CDR2 FQNNGV. CDR3 size: 15 residues. Unmatched junction bases numbered 9, after V lost 5 bases and J lost 3 bases. The CDR3 here is CASSRGQGAFYEQYF. CDR3 bases: TGTGCCAGCAGCCGAGGGCAGGGGGCGTTCTACGAGCAGTACTTC.

The V and J genes are TRBV27 and TRBJ1-4; TRBD1 matches at 7 bases. CDR1 and CDR2 from the germline V gene are MNHEY and SMNVEV (reference sequence). The CDR3 covers 17 residues. V trimming: 5 bases; J trimming: 0 bases; junction bases outside the gene matches: 9. As DNA, the CDR3 is TGTGCCAGCAGTCTCGGGACAGATCTCGCAACTAATGAAAAACTGTTTTTT. It encodes CASSLGTDLATNEKLFF. Based on the CDR3 plus reference TRBV27 and TRBJ1-4, the full variable domain is EAQVTQNPRYLITVTGKKLTVTCSQNMNHEYMSWYRQDPGLGLRQIYYSMNVEVTDKGDVPEGYKVSRKEKRNFPLILESPSPNQTSLYFCASSLGTDLATNEKLFFGSGTQLSVL.

The chain couples TRBV15 to TRBJ2-3; D ambiguous. This CDR3 region has 15 residues. V dropped 0 bases and J dropped 2 bases, with 9 bases sitting between them. CDR1 LNHNV and CDR2 YYDKDF come from the germline V gene (reference sequence). The CDR3: CATSRDKAITDTQYF. The CDR3 bases are TGTGCCACCAGCAGAGATAAAGCCATCACAGATACGCAGTATTTT.

This rearrangement joins TRBV28 to TRBJ2-2; 7 bases fit TRBD1. The J segment lost 7 bases and the V segment lost 9 bases, leaving 17 bases of the junction unmatched. In germline, CDR1 is MDHEN, CDR2 SYDVKM. CDR3 length: 16 residues. DNA of the CDR3: TGTGCCAGTTTAGACACACTAGGGGGCGTAAACGGGGAGCTGTTTTTT. Residues: CASLDTLGGVNGELFF.

This sequence joins TRBV19 and TRBJ1-1, with 8 bases aligning to TRBD1. Losses at the gene ends were 7 bases for V and 5 bases for J; bases not matched to a gene: 9. The CDR3 consists of 14 residues. Per germline, CDR1 LNHDA and CDR2 SQIVND (reference sequence). The CDR3 reads CASKEDRDRTEAFF. The CDR3 DNA sequence: TGTGCCAGTAAAGAGGACAGGGATCGAACTGAAGCTTTCTTT.

V gene TRBV24-1 combines with J gene TRBJ2-1; no clear D gene. V gave up 6 bases and J gave up 3 bases, with 11 bases separating them. The CDR3 has 14 amino acids. Looked up from germline, CDR1 is KGHDR and CDR2 is SFDVKD. DNA for the CDR3: TGTGCCACCAGTCAAAACGCAGGCTACAATGAGCAGTTCTTC. Amino acids: CATSQNAGYNEQFF.

This chain connects TRBV19 to TRBJ1-1; 7 bases match TRBD1. Trimming cost V 3 bases and J 6 bases; bases outside gene matches: 7. Germline lookup yields CDR1 LNHDA and CDR2 SQIVND (reference sequence). The CDR3 is 14 residues long. CDR3 DNA sequence: TGTGCCAGTAGTATGGCCGACAGGGTCGCTGAAGCTTTCTTT. It encodes CASSMADRVAEAFF.

The chain is built from TRBV6-1 and TRBJ1-5, with D uncertain. The CDR3 is made up of 16 amino acids. V lost 2 bases to trimming and J lost 7 bases, with 18 bases between them. The germline CDR1 and CDR2 sequences are MNHNS and SASEGT. CDR3 amino acids: CASSEQLWGSGQPQHF. CDR3 in DNA: TGTGCCAGCAGTGAACAACTATGGGGATCGGGGCAGCCCCAGCATTTT.

V is TRBV4-2 and J is TRBJ2-3; 9 positions match TRBD1. Germline V gene data show CDR1 as LGHNA and CDR2 as YNFKEQ. CDR3 length: 17 residues. With 4 bases clipped from V and 0 bases from J, the junction kept 8 bases outside the gene matches. CDR3 nucleotides: TGTGCCAGCAGCCTTAAGGGGACAGGGACTAGCACAGATACGCAGTATTTT. It specifies CASSLKGTGTSTDTQYF.